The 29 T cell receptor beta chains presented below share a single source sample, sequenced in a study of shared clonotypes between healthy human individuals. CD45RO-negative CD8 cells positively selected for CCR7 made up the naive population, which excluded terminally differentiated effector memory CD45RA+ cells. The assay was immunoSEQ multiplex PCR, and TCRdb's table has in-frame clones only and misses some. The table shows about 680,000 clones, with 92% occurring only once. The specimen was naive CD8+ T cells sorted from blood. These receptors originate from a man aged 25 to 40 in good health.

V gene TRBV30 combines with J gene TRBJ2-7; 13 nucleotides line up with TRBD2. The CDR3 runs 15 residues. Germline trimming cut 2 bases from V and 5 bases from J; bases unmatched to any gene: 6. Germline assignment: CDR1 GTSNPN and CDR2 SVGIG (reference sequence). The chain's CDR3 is CAWSSGTSGTDEQYF. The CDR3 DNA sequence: TGTGCCTGGAGTTCCGGGACTAGCGGGACGGACGAGCAGTACTTC.

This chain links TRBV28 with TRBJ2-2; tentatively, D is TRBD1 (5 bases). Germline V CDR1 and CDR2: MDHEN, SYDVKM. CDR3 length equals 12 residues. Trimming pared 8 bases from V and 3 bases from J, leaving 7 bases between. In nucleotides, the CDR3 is TGTGCCAGCGGGGCGGACACCGGGGAGCTGTTTTTT. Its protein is CASGADTGELFF.

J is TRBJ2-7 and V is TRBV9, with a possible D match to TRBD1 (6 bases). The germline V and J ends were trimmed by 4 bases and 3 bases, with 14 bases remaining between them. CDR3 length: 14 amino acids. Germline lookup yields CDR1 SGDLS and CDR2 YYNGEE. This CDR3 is CASSPGQTNYEQYF. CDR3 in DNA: TGTGCCAGCAGCCCAGGACAGACTAACTACGAGCAGTACTTC.

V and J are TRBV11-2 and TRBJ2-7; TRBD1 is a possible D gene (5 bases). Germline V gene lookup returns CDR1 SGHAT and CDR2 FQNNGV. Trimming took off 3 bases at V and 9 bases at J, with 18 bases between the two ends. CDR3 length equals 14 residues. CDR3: CASSFYTTPQGQYF. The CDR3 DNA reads TGTGCCAGCAGCTTCTATACAACACCGCAGGGGCAGTACTTC. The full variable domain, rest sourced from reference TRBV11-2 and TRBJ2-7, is EAGVAQSPRYKIIEKRQSVAFWCNPISGHATLYWYQQILGQGPKLLIQFQNNGVVDDSQLPKDRFSAERLKGVDSTLKIQPAKLEDSAVYLCASSFYTTPQGQYFGPGTRLTVT.

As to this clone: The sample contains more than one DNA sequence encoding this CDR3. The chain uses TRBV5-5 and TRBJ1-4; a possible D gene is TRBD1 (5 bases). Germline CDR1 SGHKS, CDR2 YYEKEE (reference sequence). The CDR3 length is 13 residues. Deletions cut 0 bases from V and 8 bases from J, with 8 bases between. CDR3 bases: TGTGCCAGCAGCTTGGGTGCAGGGGAAAAACTGTTTTTT. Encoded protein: CASSLGAGEKLFF.

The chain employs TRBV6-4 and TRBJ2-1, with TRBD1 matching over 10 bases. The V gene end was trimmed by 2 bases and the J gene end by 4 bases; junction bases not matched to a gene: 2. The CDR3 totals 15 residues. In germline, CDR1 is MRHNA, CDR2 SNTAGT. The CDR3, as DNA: TGTGCCAGCAGTGACGGGGACAGGGGTTACAATGAGCAGTTCTTC. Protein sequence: CASSDGDRGYNEQFF.

The CDR3 spells CASSLDWGAGANVLTF. Here the CDR3 DNA reads TGTGCCAGCAGCTTAGACTGGGGGGCTGGGGCCAACGTCCTGACTTTC. V is TRBV7-9 and J is TRBJ2-6; a possible D gene is TRBD2 (6 bases). The V gene lost 1 base and the J gene lost 2 bases, with 9 bases spanning the gap. Germline V CDR1 and CDR2: SEHNR, FQNEAQ (reference sequence). This CDR3 has 16 amino acids.

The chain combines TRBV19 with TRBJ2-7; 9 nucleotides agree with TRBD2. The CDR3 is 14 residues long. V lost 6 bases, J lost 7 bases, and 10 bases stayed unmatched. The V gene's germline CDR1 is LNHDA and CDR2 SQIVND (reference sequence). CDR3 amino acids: CASRRLAEAHEQYF. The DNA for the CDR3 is TGTGCCAGTAGAAGACTAGCGGAGGCCCATGAGCAGTACTTC.

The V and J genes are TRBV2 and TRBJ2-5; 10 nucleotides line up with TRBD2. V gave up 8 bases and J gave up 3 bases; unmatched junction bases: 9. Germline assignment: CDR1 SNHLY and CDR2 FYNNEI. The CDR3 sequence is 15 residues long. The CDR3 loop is CASWMRLAGEETQYF. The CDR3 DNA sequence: TGTGCCAGCTGGATGAGGCTAGCGGGAGAAGAGACCCAGTACTTC. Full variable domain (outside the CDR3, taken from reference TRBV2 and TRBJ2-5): EPEVTQTPSHQVTQMGQEVILRCVPISNHLYFYWYRQILGQKVEFLVSFYNNEISEKSEIFDDQFSVERPDGSNFTLKIRSTKLEDSAMYFCASWMRLAGEETQYFGPGTRLLVL.

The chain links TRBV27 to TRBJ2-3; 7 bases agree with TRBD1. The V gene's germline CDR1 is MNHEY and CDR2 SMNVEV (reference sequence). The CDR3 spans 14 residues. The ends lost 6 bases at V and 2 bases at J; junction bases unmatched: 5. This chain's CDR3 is CASRGTVDTDTQYF. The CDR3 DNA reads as TGTGCCAGCAGGGGGACAGTTGACACAGATACGCAGTATTTT.

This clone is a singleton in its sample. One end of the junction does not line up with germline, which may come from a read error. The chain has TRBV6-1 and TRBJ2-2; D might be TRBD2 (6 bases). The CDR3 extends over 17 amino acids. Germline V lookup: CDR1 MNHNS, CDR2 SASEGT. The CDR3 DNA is TGTGCCAGCAGAGAAGACGATAGCGGTCCGGGATTCGGGGAGCTGTTTTTT. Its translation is CASREDDSGPGFGELFF.

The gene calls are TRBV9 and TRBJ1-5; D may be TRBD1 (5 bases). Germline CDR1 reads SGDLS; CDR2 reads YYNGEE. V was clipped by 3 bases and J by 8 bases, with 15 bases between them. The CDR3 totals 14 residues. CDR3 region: CASSEEDIPEPQHF. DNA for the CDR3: TGTGCCAGCAGCGAGGAGGACATCCCCGAGCCCCAGCATTTT. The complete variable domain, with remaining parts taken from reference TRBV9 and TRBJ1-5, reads DSGVTQTPKHLITATGQRVTLRCSPRSGDLSVYWYQQSLDQGLQFLIQYYNGEERAKGNILERFSAQQFPDLHSELNLSSLELGDSALYFCASSEEDIPEPQHFGDGTRLSIL.

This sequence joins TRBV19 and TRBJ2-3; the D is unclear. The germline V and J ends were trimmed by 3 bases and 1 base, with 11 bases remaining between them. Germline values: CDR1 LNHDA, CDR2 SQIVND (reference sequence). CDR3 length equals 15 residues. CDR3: CASSILSGGTDTQYF. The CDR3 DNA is TGTGCCAGTAGTATCCTTTCCGGAGGCACAGATACGCAGTATTTT. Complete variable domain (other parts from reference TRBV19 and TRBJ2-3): DGGITQSPKYLFRKEGQNVTLSCEQNLNHDAMYWYRQDPGQGLRLIYYSQIVNDFQKGDIAEGYSVSREKKESFPLTVTSAQKNPTAFYLCASSILSGGTDTQYFGPGTRLTVL.

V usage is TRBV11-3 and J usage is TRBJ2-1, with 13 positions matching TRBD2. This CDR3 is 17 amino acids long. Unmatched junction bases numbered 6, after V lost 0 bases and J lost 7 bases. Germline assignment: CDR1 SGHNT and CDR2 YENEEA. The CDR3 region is CASSLDQGLAGMNEQFF. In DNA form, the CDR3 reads TGTGCCAGCAGCTTAGACCAGGGACTAGCGGGAATGAATGAGCAGTTCTTC.

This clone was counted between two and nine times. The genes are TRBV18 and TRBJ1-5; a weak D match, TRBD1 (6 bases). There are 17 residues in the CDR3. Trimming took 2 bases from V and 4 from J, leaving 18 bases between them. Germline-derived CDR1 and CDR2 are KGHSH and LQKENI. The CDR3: CASSPEVLQGRNQPQHF. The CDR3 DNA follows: TGTGCCAGCTCACCAGAAGTCCTACAGGGTCGGAATCAGCCCCAGCATTTT.

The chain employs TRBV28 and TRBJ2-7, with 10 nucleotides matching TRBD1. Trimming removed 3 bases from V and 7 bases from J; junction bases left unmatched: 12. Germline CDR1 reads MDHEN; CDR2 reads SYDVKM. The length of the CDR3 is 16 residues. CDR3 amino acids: CASSFRDRGYPGEQYF. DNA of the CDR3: TGTGCCAGCAGTTTTCGGGACAGGGGATATCCGGGAGAGCAGTACTTC.

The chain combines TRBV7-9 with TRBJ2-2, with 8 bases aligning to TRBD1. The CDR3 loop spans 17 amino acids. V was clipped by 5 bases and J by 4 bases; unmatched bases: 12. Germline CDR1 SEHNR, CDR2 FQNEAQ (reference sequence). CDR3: CASSPRQGMRGTGELFF. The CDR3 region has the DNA TGTGCCAGCAGCCCCAGACAGGGGATGAGAGGCACCGGGGAGCTGTTTTTT.

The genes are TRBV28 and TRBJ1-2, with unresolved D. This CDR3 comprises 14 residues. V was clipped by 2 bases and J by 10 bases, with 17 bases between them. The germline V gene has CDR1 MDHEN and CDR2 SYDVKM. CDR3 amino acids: CASSLRAPLPFYTF. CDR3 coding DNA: TGTGCCAGCAGTTTACGGGCCCCACTACCCTTCTACACCTTC.

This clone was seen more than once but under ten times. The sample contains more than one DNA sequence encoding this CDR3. The CDR3 here is CASSLLEDTQYF. DNA of the CDR3: TGTGCCAGCAGTTTATTAGAAGATACGCAGTATTTT. The chain combines TRBV27 with TRBJ2-3; no definite D call. V was cut by 1 base and J by 5 bases, with 4 bases left in between. The CDR3 extends over 12 amino acids. From germline, CDR1 is MNHEY and CDR2 SMNVEV (reference sequence).

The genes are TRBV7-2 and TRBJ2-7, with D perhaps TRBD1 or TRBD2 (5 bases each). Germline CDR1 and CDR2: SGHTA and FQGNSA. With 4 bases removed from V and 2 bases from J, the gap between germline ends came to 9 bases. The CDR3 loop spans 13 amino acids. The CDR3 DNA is TGTGCCAGCAGCTACGGGGCAACCTACGAGCAGTACTTC. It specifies CASSYGATYEQYF.

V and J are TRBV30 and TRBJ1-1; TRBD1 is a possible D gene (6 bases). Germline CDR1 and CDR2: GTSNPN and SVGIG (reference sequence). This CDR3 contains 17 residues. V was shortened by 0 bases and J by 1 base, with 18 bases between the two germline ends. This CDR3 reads CAWSVQGKGGENTEAFF. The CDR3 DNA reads TGTGCCTGGAGTGTACAAGGGAAGGGGGGGGAGAACACTGAAGCTTTCTTT.

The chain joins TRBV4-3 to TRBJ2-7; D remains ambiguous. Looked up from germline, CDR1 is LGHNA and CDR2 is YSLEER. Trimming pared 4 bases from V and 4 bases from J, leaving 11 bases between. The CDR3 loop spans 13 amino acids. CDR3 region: CASSPTVTYEQYF. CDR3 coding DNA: TGCGCCAGCAGCCCTACCGTGACTTACGAGCAGTACTTC.

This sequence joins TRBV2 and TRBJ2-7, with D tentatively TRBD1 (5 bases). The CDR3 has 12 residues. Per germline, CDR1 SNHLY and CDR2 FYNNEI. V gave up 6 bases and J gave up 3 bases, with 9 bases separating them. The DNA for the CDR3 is TGTGCCAGCAGGGGGCTCGACTACGAGCAGTACTTC. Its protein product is CASRGLDYEQYF.

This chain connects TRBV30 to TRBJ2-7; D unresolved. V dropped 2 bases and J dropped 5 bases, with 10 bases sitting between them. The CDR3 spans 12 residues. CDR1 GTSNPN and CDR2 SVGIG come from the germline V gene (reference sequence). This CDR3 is CAWSLVGDEQYF. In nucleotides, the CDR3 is TGTGCCTGGAGTCTCGTCGGTGACGAGCAGTACTTC. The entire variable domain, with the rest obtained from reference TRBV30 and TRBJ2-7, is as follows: SQTIHQWPATLVQPVGSPLSLECTVEGTSNPNLYWYRQAAGRGLQLLFYSVGIGQISSEVPQNLSASRPQDRQFILSSKKLLLSDSGFYLCAWSLVGDEQYFGPGTRLTVT.

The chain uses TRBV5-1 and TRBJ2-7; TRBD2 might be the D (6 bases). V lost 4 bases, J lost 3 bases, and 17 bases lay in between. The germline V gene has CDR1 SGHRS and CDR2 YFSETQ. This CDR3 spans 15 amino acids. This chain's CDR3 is CASSPALGLIYEQYF. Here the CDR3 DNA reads TGCGCCAGCAGCCCAGCTCTGGGACTGATCTACGAGCAGTACTTC. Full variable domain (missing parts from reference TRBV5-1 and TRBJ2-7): KAGVTQTPRYLIKTRGQQVTLSCSPISGHRSVSWYQQTPGQGLQFLFEYFSETQRNKGNFPGRFSGRQFSNSRSEMNVSTLELGDSALYLCASSPALGLIYEQYFGPGTRLTVT.

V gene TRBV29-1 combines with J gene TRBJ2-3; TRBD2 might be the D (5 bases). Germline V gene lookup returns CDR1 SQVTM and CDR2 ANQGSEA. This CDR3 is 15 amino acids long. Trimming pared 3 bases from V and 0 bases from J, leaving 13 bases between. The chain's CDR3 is CSVDVEAVSTDTQYF. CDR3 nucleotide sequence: TGCAGCGTTGATGTGGAAGCGGTCAGCACAGATACGCAGTATTTT.

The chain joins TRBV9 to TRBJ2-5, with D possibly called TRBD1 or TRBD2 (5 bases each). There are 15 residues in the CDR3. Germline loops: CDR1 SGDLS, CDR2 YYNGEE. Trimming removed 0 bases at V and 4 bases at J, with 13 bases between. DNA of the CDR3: TGTGCCAGCAGCGTAGCTAGGGGAGTCGGAGAGACCCAGTACTTC. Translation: CASSVARGVGETQYF.

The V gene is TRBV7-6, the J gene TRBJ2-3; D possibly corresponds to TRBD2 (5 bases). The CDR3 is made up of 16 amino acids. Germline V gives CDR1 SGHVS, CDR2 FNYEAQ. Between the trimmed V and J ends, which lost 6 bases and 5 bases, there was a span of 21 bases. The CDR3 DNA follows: TGTGCCAGCAGGCCCTCGGGCTCGAGGGATAGAGATACGCAGTATTTT. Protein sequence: CASRPSGSRDRDTQYF.

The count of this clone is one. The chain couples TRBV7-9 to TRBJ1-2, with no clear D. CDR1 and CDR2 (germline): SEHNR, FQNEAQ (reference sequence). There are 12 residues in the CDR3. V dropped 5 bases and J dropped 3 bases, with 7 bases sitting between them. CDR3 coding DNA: TGTGCCAGCAGCGGCCGAGACTATGGCTACACCTTC. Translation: CASSGRDYGYTF.